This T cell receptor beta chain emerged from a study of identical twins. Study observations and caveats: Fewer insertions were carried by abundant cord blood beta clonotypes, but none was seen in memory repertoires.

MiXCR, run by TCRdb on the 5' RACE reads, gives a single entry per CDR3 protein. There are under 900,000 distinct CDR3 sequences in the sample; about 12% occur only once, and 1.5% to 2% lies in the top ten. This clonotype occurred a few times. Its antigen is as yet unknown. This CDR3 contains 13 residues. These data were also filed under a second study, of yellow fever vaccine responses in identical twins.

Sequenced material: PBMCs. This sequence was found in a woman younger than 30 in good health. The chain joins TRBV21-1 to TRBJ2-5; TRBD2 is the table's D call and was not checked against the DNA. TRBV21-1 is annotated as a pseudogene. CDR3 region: CASSPPPRETQYF. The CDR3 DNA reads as TGTGCCAGCAGCCCCCCCCCGCGTGAGACCCAGTACTTC.